This paragraph reports one T cell receptor (beta chain). Its target is unknown. Per germline, CDR1 SGHRS and CDR2 YFSETQ. The ends were cut back, 0 bases at V and 1 base at J, with 10 bases in the middle. The CDR3 is 15 residues long. The data were obtained in a study of T cell repertoires in cytomegalovirus infection. Across the whole study: The authors relied on CMV epitopes, both recently identified HLA-C-restricted and well-studied HLA-B-restricted. Shared public TCR beta signatures pointed to both CMV infection and a matching HLA type. Study-wide findings and caveats: HLA-C-restricted CMV clonotypes gave the most frequent clonotype in two of eight donors. Cumulated frequencies of public TCR beta families served to identify carriers of CMV plus the relevant HLA.

MiXCR, run by TCRdb on the reads, gives a single entry per CDR3 protein. The table includes some 700,000 distinct CDR3 sequences, roughly 33% detected once. The sequences come from cultured PBMCs, collected from culture after CMV antigen stimulation. The sequence derives from a human donor in good health (CMV status not recorded). Some clones in this sample may be carry-over from other donors' samples. The V gene is TRBV5-1, the J gene TRBJ2-5; perhaps TRBD2 as D (6 bases). The CDR3 is CASSLGGIFQETQYF. CDR3 DNA: TGCGCCAGCAGCTTGGGCGGGATCTTCCAAGAGACCCAGTACTTC.